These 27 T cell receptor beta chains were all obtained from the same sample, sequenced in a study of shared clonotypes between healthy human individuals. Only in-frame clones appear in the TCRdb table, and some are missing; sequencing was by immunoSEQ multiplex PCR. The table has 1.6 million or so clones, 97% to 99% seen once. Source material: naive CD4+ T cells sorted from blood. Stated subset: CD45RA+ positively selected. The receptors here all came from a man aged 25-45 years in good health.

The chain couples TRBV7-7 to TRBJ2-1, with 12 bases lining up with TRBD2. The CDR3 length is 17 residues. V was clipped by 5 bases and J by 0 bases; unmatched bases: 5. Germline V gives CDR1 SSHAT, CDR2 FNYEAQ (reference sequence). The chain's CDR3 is CASSRLTSGGSYNEQFF. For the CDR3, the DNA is TGTGCCAGCAGCCGACTGACTAGCGGGGGCTCCTACAATGAGCAGTTCTTC.

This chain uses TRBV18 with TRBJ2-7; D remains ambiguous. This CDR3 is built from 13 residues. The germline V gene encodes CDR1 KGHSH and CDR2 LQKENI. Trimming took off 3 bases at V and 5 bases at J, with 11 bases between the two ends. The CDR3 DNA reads TGTGCCAGCTCACCGAGAACGTACGACGAGCAGTACTTC. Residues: CASSPRTYDEQYF.

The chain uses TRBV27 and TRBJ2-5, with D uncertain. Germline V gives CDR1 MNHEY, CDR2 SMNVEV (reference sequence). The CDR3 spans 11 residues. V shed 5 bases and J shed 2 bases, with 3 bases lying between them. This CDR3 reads CASSTQETQYF. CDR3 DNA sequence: TGTGCCAGCAGTACTCAAGAGACCCAGTACTTC.

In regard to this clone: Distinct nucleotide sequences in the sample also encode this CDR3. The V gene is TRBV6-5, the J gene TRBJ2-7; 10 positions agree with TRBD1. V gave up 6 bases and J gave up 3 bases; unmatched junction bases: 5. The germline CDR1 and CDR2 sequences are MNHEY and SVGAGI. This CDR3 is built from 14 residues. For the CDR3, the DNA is TGTGCCAGCAGGCGGGGACAGGGGTTCTACGAGCAGTACTTC. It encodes CASRRGQGFYEQYF.

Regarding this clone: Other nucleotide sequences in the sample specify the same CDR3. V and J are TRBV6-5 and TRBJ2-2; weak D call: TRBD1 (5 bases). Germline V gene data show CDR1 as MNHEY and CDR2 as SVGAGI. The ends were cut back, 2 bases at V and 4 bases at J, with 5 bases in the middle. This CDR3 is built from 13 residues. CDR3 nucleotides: TGTGCCAGCAGTTACAGGGGCACCGGGGAGCTGTTTTTT. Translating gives CASSYRGTGELFF.

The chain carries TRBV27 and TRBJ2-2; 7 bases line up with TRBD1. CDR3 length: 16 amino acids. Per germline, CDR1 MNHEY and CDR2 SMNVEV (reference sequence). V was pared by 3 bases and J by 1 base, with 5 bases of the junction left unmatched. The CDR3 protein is CASSLKDRVNTGELFF. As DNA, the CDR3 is TGTGCCAGCAGTTTGAAAGACAGGGTGAACACCGGGGAGCTGTTTTTT.

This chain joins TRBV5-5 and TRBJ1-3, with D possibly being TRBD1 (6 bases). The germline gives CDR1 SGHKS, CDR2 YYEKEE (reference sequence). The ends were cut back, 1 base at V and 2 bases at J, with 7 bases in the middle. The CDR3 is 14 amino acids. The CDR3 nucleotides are TGTGCCAGCAGCTTGCGGACAGCTGGAAACACCATATATTTT. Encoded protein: CASSLRTAGNTIYF.

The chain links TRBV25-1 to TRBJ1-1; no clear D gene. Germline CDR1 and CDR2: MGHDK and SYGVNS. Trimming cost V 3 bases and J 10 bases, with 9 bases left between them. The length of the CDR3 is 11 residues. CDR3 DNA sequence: TGTGCCAGCAGTGACAAATTTGGAGCTTTCTTT. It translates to CASSDKFGAFF. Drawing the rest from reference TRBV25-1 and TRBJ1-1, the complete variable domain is EADIYQTPRYLVIGTGKKITLECSQTMGHDKMYWYQQDPGMELHLIHYSYGVNSTEKGDLSSESTVSRIRTEHFPLTLESARPSHTSQYLCASSDKFGAFFGQGTRLTVV.

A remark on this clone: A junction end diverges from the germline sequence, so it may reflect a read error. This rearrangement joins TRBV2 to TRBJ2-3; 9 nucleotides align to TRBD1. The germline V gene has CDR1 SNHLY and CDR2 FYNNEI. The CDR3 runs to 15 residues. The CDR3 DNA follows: TGTGCCATTCGACCGGGACAGGGTGCTTCGGATACGCAGTACTTT. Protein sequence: CAIRPGQGASDTQYF.

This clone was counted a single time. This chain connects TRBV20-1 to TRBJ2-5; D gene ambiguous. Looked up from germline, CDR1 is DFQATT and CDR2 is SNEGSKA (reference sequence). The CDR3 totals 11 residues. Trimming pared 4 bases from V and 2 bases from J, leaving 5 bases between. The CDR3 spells CSANYQETQYF. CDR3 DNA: TGCAGTGCTAATTATCAAGAGACCCAGTACTTC.

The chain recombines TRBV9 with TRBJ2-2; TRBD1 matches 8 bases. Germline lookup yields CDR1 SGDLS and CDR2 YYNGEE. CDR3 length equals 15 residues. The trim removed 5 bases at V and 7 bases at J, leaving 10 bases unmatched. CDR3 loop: CASRLGQGLGGELFF. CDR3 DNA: TGTGCCAGCAGGCTCGGACAGGGACTGGGCGGGGAGCTGTTTTTT. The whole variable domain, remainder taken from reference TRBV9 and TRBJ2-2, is DSGVTQTPKHLITATGQRVTLRCSPRSGDLSVYWYQQSLDQGLQFLIQYYNGEERAKGNILERFSAQQFPDLHSELNLSSLELGDSALYFCASRLGQGLGGELFFGEGSRLTVL.

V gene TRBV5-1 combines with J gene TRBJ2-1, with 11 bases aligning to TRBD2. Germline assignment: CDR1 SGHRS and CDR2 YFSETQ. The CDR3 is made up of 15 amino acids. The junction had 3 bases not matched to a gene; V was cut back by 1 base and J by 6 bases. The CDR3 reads CASSLTSGSSNEQFF. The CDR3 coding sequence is TGCGCCAGCAGCTTGACTAGCGGGAGTAGCAATGAGCAGTTCTTC.

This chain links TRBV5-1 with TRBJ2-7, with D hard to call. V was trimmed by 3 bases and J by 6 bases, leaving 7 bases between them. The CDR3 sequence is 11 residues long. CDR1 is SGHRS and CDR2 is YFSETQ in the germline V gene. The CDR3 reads CASSSPREQYF. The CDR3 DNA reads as TGCGCCAGCAGCTCCCCTCGCGAGCAGTACTTC.

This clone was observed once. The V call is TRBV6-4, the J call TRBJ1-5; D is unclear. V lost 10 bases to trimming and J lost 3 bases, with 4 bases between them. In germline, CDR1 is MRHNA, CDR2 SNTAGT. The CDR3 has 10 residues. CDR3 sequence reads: CATPNQPQHF. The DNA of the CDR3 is TGTGCCACCCCCAATCAGCCCCAGCATTTT.

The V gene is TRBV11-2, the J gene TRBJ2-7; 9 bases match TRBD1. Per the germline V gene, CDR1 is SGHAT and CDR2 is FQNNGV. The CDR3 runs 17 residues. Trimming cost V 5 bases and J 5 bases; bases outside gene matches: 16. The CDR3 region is CASSPAILTGGTHEQYF. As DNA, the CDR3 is TGTGCCAGCAGCCCGGCCATACTGACAGGGGGGACCCACGAGCAGTACTTC.

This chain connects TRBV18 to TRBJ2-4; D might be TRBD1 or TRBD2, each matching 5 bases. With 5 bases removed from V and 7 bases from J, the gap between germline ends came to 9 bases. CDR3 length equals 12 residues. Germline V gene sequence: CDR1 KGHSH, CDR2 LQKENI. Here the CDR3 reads CASSERGNIQYF. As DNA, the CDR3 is TGTGCCAGCTCAGAGAGGGGTAACATTCAGTACTTC.

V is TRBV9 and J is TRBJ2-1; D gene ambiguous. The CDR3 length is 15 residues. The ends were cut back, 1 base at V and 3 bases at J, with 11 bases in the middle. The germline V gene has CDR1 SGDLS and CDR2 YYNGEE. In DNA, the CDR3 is TGTGCCAGCAGCGTATCTGGCGGACGCTACAATGAGCAGTTCTTC. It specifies CASSVSGGRYNEQFF.

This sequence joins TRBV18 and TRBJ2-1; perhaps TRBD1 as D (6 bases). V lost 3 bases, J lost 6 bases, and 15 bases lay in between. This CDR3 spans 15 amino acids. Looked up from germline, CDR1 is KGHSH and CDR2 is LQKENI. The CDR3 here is CASSPQGQPSNEQFF. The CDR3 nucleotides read TGTGCCAGCTCACCTCAGGGACAACCGAGCAATGAGCAGTTCTTC.

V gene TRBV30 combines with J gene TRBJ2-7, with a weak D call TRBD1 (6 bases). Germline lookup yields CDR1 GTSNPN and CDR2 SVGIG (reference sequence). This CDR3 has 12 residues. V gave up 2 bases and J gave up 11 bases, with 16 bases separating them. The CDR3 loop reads CAWSRVGTLKYF. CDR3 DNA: TGTGCCTGGAGTCGTGTCGGGACATTGAAGTACTTC.

The CDR3 nucleotides read TGTGCCAGCAGCCTCCGGGACAGCAATCAGCCCCAGCATTTT. Amino acids: CASSLRDSNQPQHF. This rearrangement joins TRBV9 to TRBJ1-5, with D possibly being TRBD1 (5 bases). Germline values: CDR1 SGDLS, CDR2 YYNGEE. The V gene lost 4 bases and the J gene lost 1 base, with 9 bases spanning the gap. The CDR3 has 14 residues.

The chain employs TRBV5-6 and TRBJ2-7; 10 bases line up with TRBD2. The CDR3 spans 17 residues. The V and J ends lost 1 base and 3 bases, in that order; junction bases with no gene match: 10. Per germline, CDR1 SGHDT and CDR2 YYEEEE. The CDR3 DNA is TGTGCCAGCAGCTTGACCCTCTTAGCGGGAGGCCTCTACGAGCAGTACTTC. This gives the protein CASSLTLLAGGLYEQYF.

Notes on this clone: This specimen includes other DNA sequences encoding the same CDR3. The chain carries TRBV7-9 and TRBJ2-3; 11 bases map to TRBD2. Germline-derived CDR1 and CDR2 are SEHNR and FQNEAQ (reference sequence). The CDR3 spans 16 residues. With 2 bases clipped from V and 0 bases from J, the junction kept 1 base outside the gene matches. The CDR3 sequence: CASSLRLAGSTDTQYF. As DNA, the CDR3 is TGTGCCAGCAGCTTAAGACTAGCGGGGAGCACAGATACGCAGTATTTT. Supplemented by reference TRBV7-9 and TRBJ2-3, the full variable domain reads DTGVSQNPRHKITKRGQNVTFRCDPISEHNRLYWYRQTLGQGPEFLTYFQNEAQLEKSRLLSDRFSAERPKGSFSTLEIQRTEQGDSAMYLCASSLRLAGSTDTQYFGPGTRLTVL.

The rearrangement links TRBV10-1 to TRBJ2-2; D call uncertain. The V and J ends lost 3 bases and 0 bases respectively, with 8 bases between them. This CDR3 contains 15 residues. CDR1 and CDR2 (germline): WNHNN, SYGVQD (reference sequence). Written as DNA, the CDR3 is TGCGCCAGCAGTGAATTCGCAGCGAACACCGGGGAGCTGTTTTTT. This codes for CASSEFAANTGELFF.

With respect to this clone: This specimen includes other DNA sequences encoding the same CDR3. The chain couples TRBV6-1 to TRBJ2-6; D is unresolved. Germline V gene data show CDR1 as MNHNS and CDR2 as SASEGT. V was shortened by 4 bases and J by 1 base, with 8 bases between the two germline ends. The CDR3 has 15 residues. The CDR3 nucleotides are TGTGCCAGCAGTGTTGCAGTTTCTGGGGCCAACGTCCTGACTTTC. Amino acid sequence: CASSVAVSGANVLTF.

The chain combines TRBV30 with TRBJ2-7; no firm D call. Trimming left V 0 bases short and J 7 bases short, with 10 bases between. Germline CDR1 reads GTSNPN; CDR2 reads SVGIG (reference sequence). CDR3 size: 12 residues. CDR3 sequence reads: CAWSVISVEQYF. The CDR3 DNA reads TGTGCCTGGAGTGTTATTTCGGTAGAGCAGTACTTC.

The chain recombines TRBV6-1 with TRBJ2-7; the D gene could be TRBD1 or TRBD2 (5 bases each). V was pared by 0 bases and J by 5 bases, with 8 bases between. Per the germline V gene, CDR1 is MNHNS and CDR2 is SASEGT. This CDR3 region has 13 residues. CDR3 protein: CASSEAGRDEQYF. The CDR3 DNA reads TGTGCCAGCAGTGAAGCGGGACGGGACGAGCAGTACTTC.

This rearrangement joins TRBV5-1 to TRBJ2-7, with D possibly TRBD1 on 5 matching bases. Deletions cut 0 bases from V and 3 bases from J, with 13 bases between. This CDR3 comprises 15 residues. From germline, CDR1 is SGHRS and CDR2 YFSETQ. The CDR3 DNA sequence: TGCGCCAGCAGCTTGGATCTCCCAGGGTACTACGAGCAGTACTTC. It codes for CASSLDLPGYYEQYF.